This entry concerns a single T cell receptor (beta chain). The data were obtained in a study of blood T cell repertoires in COVID-19. At the level of the study: Sources were T cells, B-cell-depleted T cells, or PBMCs; the material itself was cDNA or gDNA.

Seattle patient enrollment occurred during active infection, with longitudinal follow-up thereafter. V lost 6 bases and J lost 0, with 9 bases in between. This CDR3 contains 13 residues. From germline, CDR1 is ENHRY and CDR2 SYGVKD. The protocol was immunoSEQ multiplex PCR, while the TCRdb copy is restricted to in-frame clones and leaves out a portion. Counted here are a few hundred thousand clones, more than 70% occurring once; the ten biggest clones make up under 11%. The receptor comes from a woman younger than 45 with COVID-19, enrolled during active disease. This chain connects TRBV10-3 to TRBJ2-7; no firm D call. The specimen sequenced was peripheral blood. DNA for the CDR3: TGTGCCATCAGCGCTAGTTCCTCCTACGAGCAGTACTTC. This gives the protein CAISASSSYEQYF.